This T cell receptor (beta chain) appears in the sequencing data of a study of blood T cell repertoires in COVID-19. Overall study: The study drew acute and convalescent COVID-19 samples from the United States, Italy and Spain.

Participants were aged about 18 to 89 years from more than 20 US areas. Clinical history reported by participants formed the basis on which cohorts were assigned. V was pared by 4 bases and J by 2 bases, with 1 base of the junction left unmatched. This CDR3 spans 14 amino acids. The germline V gene has CDR1 MDHEN and CDR2 SYDVKM. Authors' data handling: The assay estimated nucleated cells by amplifying reference gene primers. Only in-frame clones appear in the TCRdb table, and some are missing; sequencing was by immunoSEQ multiplex PCR. From that table come the V and J calls and clone size; the DNA was used to work out D and trimming. The table has some 510,000 clones, approximately 87% seen once.

The TCR sequence derives from a middle-aged woman who had recovered from COVID-19. Sequencing input: PBMCs or T cells enriched from blood (not recorded which). This rearrangement joins TRBV28 to TRBJ1-2, with TRBD1 matching 10 bases. CDR3 residues: CASSSGQGNYGYTF. In nucleotides, the CDR3 is TGTGCCAGCAGTTCGGGACAGGGGAACTATGGCTACACCTTC.